These 23 T cell receptor beta chains share one sample of origin, sequenced in a study of cytomegalovirus exposure and HLA in healthy donors. Use of 60 Vbeta and 13 Jbeta primers characterized the PCR. The method was immunoSEQ multiplex PCR; TCRdb's version includes in-frame clones alone and lacks a portion of them. Of over 150,000 clones in the sample, 65% to 85% were seen once. Material: PBMCs. The receptors shown here come from a woman aged 40 to 50 in good health and CMV-seropositive.

The rearrangement uses TRBV19 and TRBJ2-3; TRBD2 agrees at 8 bases. CDR1 and CDR2 from the germline V gene are LNHDA and SQIVND (reference sequence). The CDR3 is made up of 15 amino acids. J was trimmed by 3 bases and V by 3 bases; bases with no gene match: 5. This CDR3 is CASSISGIITDTQYF. The CDR3 DNA follows: TGTGCCAGTAGTATTAGCGGGATAATAACAGATACGCAGTATTTT.

The chain is built from TRBV7-6 and TRBJ2-2; tentatively, D is TRBD1 (6 bases). The germline V gene encodes CDR1 SGHVS and CDR2 FNYEAQ. The CDR3 length is 16 residues. V was pared by 1 base and J by 0 bases, with 9 bases between. CDR3 in DNA: TGTGCCAGCAGCTTAGTACAGGGAGCGAACACCGGGGAGCTGTTTTTT. Protein: CASSLVQGANTGELFF.

Written as DNA, the CDR3 is TGCGCCAGCAGTCAATCGTCTAGCGGGAAACCCAACTACGAGCAGTACTTC. Protein: CASSQSSSGKPNYEQYF. This rearrangement joins TRBV23-1 to TRBJ2-7; 9 nucleotides agree with TRBD2. TRBV23-1 is an open reading frame whose function is uncertain. This CDR3 spans 17 amino acids. J was trimmed by 3 bases and V by 0 bases; bases with no gene match: 9.

The chain recombines TRBV15 with TRBJ1-3; D is ambiguous. With 3 bases removed from V and 0 bases from J, the gap between germline ends came to 9 bases. This CDR3 has 15 residues. CDR1 is LNHNV, CDR2 YYDKDF, per germline (reference sequence). The CDR3 bases are TGTGCCACCAGCAGTCGAGGAATCTCTGGAAACACCATATATTTT. Amino acids: CATSSRGISGNTIYF.

In this sample, this clone turned up once. J is TRBJ1-3 and V is TRBV2; no firm D call. The CDR3 has 14 residues. Looked up from germline, CDR1 is SNHLY and CDR2 is FYNNEI. Trimming left V 6 bases short and J 2 bases short, with 11 bases between. The CDR3 is CASRIRRAGNTIYF. In nucleotides, the CDR3 is TGTGCCAGCAGGATCAGGAGGGCTGGAAACACCATATATTTT.

The chain carries TRBV6-5 and TRBJ2-7; D ambiguous. Germline V gene data show CDR1 as MNHEY and CDR2 as SVGAGI. The CDR3 is 12 amino acids. With 4 bases removed from V and 8 bases from J, the gap between germline ends came to 12 bases. The chain's CDR3 is CASSSYSGQQYF. The CDR3 region has the DNA TGTGCCAGCAGTTCCTACTCTGGTCAGCAGTACTTC.

The count of this clone is one. V and J are TRBV27 and TRBJ1-5; D is perhaps TRBD1 (5 bases). CDR3 length: 14 residues. V was cut by 2 bases and J by 5 bases, with 10 bases left in between. Germline V lookup: CDR1 MNHEY, CDR2 SMNVEV (reference sequence). The CDR3 sequence: CASSLEGAHQPQHF. The CDR3, as DNA: TGTGCCAGCAGTTTAGAAGGGGCCCATCAGCCCCAGCATTTT.

Concerning this clone: The same CDR3 can be traced to other DNA sequences in this sample. The CDR3 region is CASSRGGGSYEQYF. For the CDR3, the DNA is TGTGCCAGCAGTCGAGGGGGAGGGTCCTACGAGCAGTACTTC. The chain links TRBV28 to TRBJ2-7; TRBD2 might be the D (7 bases). The germline V and J ends were trimmed by 5 bases and 1 base, with 12 bases remaining between them. The CDR3 is 14 amino acids. In germline, CDR1 is MDHEN, CDR2 SYDVKM.

J is TRBJ2-2 and V is TRBV29-1; 10 positions agree with TRBD2. Per the germline V gene, CDR1 is SQVTM and CDR2 is ANQGSEA. With V trimmed by 7 bases and J by 2 bases, 4 bases remained unmatched. The length of the CDR3 is 14 residues. In DNA form, the CDR3 reads TGCAGCGCATGGACTAGCGGAAACACCGGGGAGCTGTTTTTT. Residues: CSAWTSGNTGELFF.

The chain joins TRBV2 to TRBJ2-5; 11 bases align to TRBD2. J was trimmed by 6 bases and V by 5 bases; bases with no gene match: 14. Germline loops: CDR1 SNHLY, CDR2 FYNNEI. The CDR3 length is 17 residues. Here the CDR3 DNA reads TGTGCCAGCAGTAGAGATTTGGGACTAGCGGTGGGGAAGACCCAGTACTTC. It codes for CASSRDLGLAVGKTQYF.

The J gene is TRBJ1-4, the V gene TRBV4-2; 7 bases match TRBD1. There are 15 residues in the CDR3. Germline V gene data show CDR1 as LGHNA and CDR2 as YNFKEQ. Trimming at V came to 4 bases and at J to 0 bases, leaving 2 bases not matched to a gene. CDR3: CASSLGTATNEKLFF. The CDR3 DNA is TGTGCCAGCAGCCTGGGGACAGCAACTAATGAAAAACTGTTTTTT.

This chain links TRBV5-1 with TRBJ2-5; 8 bases are a match to TRBD2. There are 16 residues in the CDR3. J gave up 4 bases and V 3 bases, and 11 bases lay outside the gene matches. Germline V CDR1 and CDR2: SGHRS, YFSETQ. CDR3 coding DNA: TGCGCCAGCAGCTATGGGCCGGGGACTAGGGGAGAGACCCAGTACTTC. Protein sequence: CASSYGPGTRGETQYF.

This chain connects TRBV18 to TRBJ2-5; 9 nucleotides agree with TRBD1. J was trimmed by 5 bases and V by 3 bases; bases with no gene match: 4. The CDR3 totals 14 residues. Germline V gene lookup returns CDR1 KGHSH and CDR2 LQKENI. CDR3 in DNA: TGTGCCAGCTCACCGGGACAGGGCGTGGAGACCCAGTACTTC. It translates to CASSPGQGVETQYF.

The chain uses TRBV28 and TRBJ2-3, with a possible D match to TRBD2 (5 bases). Germline loops: CDR1 MDHEN, CDR2 SYDVKM. CDR3 length: 16 residues. Trimming took off 0 bases at V and 0 bases at J, with 10 bases between the two ends. In DNA form, the CDR3 reads TGTGCCAGCAGTTTATGTCCTAGCTTAAGCACAGATACGCAGTATTTT. It translates to CASSLCPSLSTDTQYF.

The chain combines TRBV10-2 with TRBJ2-7; TRBD2 aligns across 10 bases. Per germline, CDR1 WSHSY and CDR2 SAAADI. The length of the CDR3 is 14 residues. The J segment lost 5 bases and the V segment lost 7 bases, leaving 8 bases of the junction unmatched. CDR3 sequence (DNA): TGCGCCAGCACCTTGGGACTAGCGACGAACGAGCAGTACTTC. The encoded protein is CASTLGLATNEQYF.

V gene TRBV11-2 combines with J gene TRBJ1-1; no firm D call. V lost 6 bases and J lost 3, with 11 bases in between. CDR3 length equals 13 residues. Germline values: CDR1 SGHAT, CDR2 FQNNGV. As DNA, the CDR3 is TGTGCCAGCAGTTCACAGCCACACACTGAAGCTTTCTTT. Protein sequence: CASSSQPHTEAFF.

V is TRBV27 and J is TRBJ2-5, with 7 bases aligning to TRBD2. Germline trimming cut 6 bases from V and 2 bases from J; bases unmatched to any gene: 6. Germline CDR1 MNHEY, CDR2 SMNVEV (reference sequence). The CDR3 has 14 amino acids. CDR3 DNA sequence: TGTGCCAGCAGCCCGGGACTATCACAAGAGACCCAGTACTTC. Translating gives CASSPGLSQETQYF.

The chain carries TRBV19 and TRBJ2-3, with TRBD1 identical over 8 bases. Germline CDR1 and CDR2: LNHDA and SQIVND (reference sequence). Germline trimming cut 3 bases from V and 2 bases from J; bases unmatched to any gene: 7. The CDR3 loop spans 16 amino acids. The CDR3 protein is CASSIRTGHSTDTQYF. DNA of the CDR3: TGTGCCAGTAGTATTCGGACAGGGCATTCCACAGATACGCAGTATTTT.

The sample holds a few counts of this clone. The rearrangement links TRBV28 to TRBJ1-5; D unresolved. This CDR3 is 14 amino acids long. The V end lost 6 bases, the J end lost 5 bases, and 14 bases lay between the germline ends. Germline assignment: CDR1 MDHEN and CDR2 SYDVKM. The CDR3 bases are TGTGCCAGCAGCTTTAGAGGCATTCATCAGCCCCAGCATTTT. Translated: CASSFRGIHQPQHF.

The V and J genes are TRBV18 and TRBJ2-1, with 12 bases aligning to TRBD2. Per the germline V gene, CDR1 is KGHSH and CDR2 is LQKENI. The CDR3 extends over 15 amino acids. J was trimmed by 4 bases and V by 9 bases; bases with no gene match: 7. DNA for the CDR3: TGTGCCAGTTCTAGCGGGAGGGCCTCTTACAATGAGCAGTTCTTC. It specifies CASSSGRASYNEQFF.

V and J are TRBV29-1 and TRBJ1-2, with TRBD1 as a possible D gene (6 bases). Germline V gene lookup returns CDR1 SQVTM and CDR2 ANQGSEA. V shed 0 bases and J shed 8 bases, with 16 bases lying between them. This CDR3 spans 14 amino acids. CDR3 protein: CSVEEIRGRRGYTF. The CDR3 DNA reads as TGCAGCGTTGAAGAAATCAGGGGACGGCGGGGCTACACCTTC.

V usage is TRBV28 and J usage is TRBJ2-7; a weak D match, TRBD1 (6 bases). Trimming shortened V by 5 bases and J by 0 bases, and 14 bases separated the two germline ends. There are 15 residues in the CDR3. Germline V lookup: CDR1 MDHEN, CDR2 SYDVKM. The CDR3 loop reads CASSPQQGSSYEQYF. The CDR3, as DNA: TGTGCCAGCAGTCCCCAACAGGGCTCCTCCTACGAGCAGTACTTC.

This sequence joins TRBV4-1 and TRBJ2-1; TRBD2 matches at 14 bases. CDR1 MGHRA and CDR2 YSYEKL come from the germline V gene. J lost 5 bases, V lost 3 bases, and 6 bases had no gene match. This CDR3 contains 17 residues. The CDR3 sequence: CASSHGTSGRSHNEQFF. CDR3 nucleotide sequence: TGCGCCAGCAGCCATGGGACTAGCGGGAGATCCCACAATGAGCAGTTCTTC.